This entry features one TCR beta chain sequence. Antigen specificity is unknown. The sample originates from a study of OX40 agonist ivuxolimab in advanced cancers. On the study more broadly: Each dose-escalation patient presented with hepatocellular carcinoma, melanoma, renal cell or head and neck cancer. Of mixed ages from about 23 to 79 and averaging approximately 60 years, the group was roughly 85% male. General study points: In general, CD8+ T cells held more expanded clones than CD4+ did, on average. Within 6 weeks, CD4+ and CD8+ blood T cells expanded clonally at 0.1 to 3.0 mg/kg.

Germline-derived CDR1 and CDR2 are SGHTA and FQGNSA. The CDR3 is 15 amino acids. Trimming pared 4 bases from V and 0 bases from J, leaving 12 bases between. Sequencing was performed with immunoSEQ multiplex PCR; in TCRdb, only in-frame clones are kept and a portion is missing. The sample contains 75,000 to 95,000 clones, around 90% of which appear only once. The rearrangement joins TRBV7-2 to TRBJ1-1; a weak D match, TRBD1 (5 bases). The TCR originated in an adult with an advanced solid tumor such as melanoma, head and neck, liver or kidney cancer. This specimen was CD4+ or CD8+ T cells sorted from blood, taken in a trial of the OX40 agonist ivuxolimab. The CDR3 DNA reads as TGTGCCAGCAGCTCGGGGCAGAGTATGAACACTGAAGCTTTCTTT. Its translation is CASSSGQSMNTEAFF.